One T cell receptor beta chain is described in this entry. The junction had 15 bases not matched to a gene; V was cut back by 2 bases and J by 3 bases. The germline V gene encodes CDR1 MNHEY and CDR2 SMNVEV (reference sequence). CDR3 length equals 19 residues. These data originate in a study of T cell changes during pregnancy in multiple sclerosis. Measured with immunoSEQ multiplex PCR; TCRdb has only the in-frame clones, and not every one. Seen here are roughly 84,000 clones, 85% to 95% observed once, and the top ten hold less than 1.5%. The sequence came from a female donor in good health, enrolled as a control in a pregnancy study. The source material was peripheral blood, sampled in the third trimester of pregnancy. The chain has TRBV27 and TRBJ2-1; TRBD2 agrees at 8 bases. This chain's CDR3 is CASSLLPGDAGGRYNEQFF. DNA for the CDR3: TGTGCCAGCAGTTTACTTCCGGGGGACGCGGGAGGCCGCTACAATGAGCAGTTCTTC.